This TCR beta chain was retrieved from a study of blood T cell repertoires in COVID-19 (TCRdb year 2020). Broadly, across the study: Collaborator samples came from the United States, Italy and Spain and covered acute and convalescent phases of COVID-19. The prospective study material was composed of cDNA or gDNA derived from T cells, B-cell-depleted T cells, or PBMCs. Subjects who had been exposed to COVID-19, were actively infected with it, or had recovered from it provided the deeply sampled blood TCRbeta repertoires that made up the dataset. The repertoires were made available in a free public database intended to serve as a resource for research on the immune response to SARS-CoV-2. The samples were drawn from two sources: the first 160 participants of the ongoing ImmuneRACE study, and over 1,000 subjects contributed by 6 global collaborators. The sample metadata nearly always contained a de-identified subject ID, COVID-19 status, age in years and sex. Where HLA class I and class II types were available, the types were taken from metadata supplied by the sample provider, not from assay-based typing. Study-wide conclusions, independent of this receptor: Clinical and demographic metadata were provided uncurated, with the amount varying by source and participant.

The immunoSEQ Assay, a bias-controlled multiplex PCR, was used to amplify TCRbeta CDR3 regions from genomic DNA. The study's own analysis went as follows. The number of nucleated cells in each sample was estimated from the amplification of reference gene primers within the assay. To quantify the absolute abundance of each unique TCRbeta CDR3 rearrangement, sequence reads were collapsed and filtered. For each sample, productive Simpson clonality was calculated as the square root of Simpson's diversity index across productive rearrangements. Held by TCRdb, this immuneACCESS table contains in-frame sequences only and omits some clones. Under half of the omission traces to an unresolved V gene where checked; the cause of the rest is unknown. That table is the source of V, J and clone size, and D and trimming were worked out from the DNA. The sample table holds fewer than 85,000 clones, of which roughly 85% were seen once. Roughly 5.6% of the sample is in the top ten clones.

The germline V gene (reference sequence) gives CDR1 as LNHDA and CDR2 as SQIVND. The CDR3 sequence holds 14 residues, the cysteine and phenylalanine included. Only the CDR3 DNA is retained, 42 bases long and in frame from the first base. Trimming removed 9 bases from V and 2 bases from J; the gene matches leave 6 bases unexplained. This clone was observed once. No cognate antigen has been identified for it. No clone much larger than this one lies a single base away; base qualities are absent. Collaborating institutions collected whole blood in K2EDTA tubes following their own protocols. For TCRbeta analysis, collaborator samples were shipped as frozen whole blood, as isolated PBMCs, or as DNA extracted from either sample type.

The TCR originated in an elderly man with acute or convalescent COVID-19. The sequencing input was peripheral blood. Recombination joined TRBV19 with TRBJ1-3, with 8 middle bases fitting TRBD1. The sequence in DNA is TGTGCCAGCCAGGGGGCTCCAGCTGGAAACACCATATATTTT. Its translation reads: CASQGAPAGNTIYF.